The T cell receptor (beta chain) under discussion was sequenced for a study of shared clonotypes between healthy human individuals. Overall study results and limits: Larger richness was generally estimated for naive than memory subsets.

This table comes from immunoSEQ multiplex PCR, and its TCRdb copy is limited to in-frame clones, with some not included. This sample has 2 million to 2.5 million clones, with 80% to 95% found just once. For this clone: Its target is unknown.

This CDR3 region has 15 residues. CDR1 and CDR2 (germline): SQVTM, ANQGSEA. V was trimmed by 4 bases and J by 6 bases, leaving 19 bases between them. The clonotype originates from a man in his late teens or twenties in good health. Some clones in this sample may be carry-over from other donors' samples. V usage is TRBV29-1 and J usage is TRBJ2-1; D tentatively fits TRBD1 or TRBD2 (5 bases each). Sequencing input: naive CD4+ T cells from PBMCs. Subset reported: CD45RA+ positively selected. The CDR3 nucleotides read TGCAGCGTTGTAGGGACCTATCGGTCGAGCAATGAGCAGTTCTTC. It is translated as CSVVGTYRSSNEQFF.